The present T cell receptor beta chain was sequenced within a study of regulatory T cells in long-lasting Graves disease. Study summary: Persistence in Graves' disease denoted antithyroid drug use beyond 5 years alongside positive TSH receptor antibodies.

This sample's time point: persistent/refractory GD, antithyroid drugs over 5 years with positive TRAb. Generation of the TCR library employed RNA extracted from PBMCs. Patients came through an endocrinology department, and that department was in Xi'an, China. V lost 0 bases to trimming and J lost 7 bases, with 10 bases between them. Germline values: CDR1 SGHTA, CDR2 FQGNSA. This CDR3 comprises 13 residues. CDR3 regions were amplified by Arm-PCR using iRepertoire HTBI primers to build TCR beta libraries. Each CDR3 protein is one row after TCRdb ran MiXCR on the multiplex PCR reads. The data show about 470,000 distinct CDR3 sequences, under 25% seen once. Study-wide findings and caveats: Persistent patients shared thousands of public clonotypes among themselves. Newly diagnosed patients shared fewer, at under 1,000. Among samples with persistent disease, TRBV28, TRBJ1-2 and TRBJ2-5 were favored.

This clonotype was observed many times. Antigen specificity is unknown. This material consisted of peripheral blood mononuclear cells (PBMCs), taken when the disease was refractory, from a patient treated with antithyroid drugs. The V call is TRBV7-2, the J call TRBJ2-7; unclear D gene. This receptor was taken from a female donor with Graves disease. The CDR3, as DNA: TGTGCCAGCAGCTTAGCTAGGGATGAGGAGCAGTACTTC. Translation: CASSLARDEEQYF.